This TCR beta chain was found in a study of blood T cells in healthy people across ages. In the study overall: About one barcoded beta molecule was captured per two T cells (by template switching).

Sample-barcoded 5' priming and a J-beta primer mix drove a second PCR of roughly 7 to 11 cycles. Every single cDNA molecule received a tag from a template-switch adaptor with 12 random nucleotides. In TCRdb, the 5' RACE reads were re-called with MiXCR into one record per CDR3 protein. The sample gives over 550,000 distinct CDR3 sequences, about 30% of which show up once; around a sixth is in the top ten. This clonotype was seen ten or more times. Its matching antigen is unknown. Trimming removed 2 bases at V and 3 bases at J, with 2 bases between. The CDR3 spans 11 residues. CDR1 is SGHTA and CDR2 is FQGNSA in the germline V gene. Notes on the study in general: Estimates based on one million T cells were treated as lower bounds. Diversity of TCR beta per million T cells declined in a roughly linear way with age.

The sequence was collected from a woman aged 80 or over in good health. The V gene is TRBV7-2, the J gene TRBJ2-7; D not resolved. Sequenced material: blood. CDR3 in amino acids: CASSLFYEQYF. The CDR3 nucleotides read TGTGCCAGCAGCTTATTCTACGAGCAGTACTTC.